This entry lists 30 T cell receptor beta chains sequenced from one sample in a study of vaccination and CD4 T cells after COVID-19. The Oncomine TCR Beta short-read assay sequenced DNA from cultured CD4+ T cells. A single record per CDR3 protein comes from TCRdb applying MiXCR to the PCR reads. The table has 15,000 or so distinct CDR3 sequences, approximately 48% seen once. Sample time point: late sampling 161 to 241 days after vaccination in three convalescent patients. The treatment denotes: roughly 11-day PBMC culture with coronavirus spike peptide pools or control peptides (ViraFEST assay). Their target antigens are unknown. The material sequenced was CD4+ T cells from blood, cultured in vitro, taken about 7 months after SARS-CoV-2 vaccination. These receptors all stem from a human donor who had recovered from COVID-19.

CDR3 sequence: CSARKQGSIPQHF. DNA of the CDR3: TGCAGTGCTAGAAAACAGGGTTCTATCCCCCAGCATTTT. This chain connects TRBV20-1 to TRBJ1-5, with TRBD1 as a possible D gene (6 bases). This CDR3 is built from 13 residues. The V and J ends lost 2 bases and 10 bases respectively, with 15 bases between them. Germline V CDR1 and CDR2: DFQATT, SNEGSKA (reference sequence).

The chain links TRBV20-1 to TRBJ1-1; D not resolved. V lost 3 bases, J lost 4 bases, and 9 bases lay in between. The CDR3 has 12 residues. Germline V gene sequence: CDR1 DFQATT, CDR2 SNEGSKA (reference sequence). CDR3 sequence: CSASRAPTEAFF. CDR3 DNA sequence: TGCAGTGCTAGCCGGGCCCCCACTGAAGCTTTCTTT.

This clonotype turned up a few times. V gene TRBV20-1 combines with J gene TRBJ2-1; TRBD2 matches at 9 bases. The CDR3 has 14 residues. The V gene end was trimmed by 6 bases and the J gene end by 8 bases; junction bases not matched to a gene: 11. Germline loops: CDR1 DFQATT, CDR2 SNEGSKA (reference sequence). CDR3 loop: CSAERGGGAYEQFF. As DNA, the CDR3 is TGCAGTGCCGAGCGGGGCGGGGGGGCCTATGAGCAGTTCTTC.

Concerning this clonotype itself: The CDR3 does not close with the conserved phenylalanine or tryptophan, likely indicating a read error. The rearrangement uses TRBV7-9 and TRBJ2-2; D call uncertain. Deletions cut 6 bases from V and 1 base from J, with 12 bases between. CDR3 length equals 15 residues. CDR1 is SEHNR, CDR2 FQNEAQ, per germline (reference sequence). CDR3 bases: TGTGCCAGCAGATCGTTCAAGGGGAACACCGGGGAGCTGTTTTCT. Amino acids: CASRSFKGNTGELFS.

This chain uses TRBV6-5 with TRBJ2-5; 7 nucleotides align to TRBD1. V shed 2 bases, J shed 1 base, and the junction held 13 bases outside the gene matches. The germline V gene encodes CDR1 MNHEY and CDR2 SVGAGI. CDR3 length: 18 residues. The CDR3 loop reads CASSYNLQGTGLQETQYF. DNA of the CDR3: TGTGCCAGCAGTTACAACTTACAGGGGACGGGCCTCCAAGAGACCCAGTACTTC.

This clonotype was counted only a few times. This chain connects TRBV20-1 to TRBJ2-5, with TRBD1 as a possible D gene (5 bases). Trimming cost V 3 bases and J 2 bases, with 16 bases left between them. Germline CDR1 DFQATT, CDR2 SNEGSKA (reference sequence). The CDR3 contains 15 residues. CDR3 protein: CSASNPRQTQETQYF. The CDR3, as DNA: TGCAGTGCTAGTAATCCGAGACAGACTCAAGAGACCCAGTACTTC.

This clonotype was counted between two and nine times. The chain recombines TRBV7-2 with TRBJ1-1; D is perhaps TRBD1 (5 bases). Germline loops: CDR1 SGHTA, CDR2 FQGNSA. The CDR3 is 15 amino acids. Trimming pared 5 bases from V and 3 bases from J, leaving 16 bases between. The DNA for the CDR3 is TGTGCCAGCAGCCCAGGGCCGGGCGGGTACACTGAAGCTTTCTTT. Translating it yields CASSPGPGGYTEAFF.

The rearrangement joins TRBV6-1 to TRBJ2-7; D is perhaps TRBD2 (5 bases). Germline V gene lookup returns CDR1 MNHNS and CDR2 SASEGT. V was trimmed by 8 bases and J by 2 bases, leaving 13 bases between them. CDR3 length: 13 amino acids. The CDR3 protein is CASRGQPTYEQYF. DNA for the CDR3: TGTGCCAGCCGAGGGCAGCCCACCTACGAGCAGTACTTC.

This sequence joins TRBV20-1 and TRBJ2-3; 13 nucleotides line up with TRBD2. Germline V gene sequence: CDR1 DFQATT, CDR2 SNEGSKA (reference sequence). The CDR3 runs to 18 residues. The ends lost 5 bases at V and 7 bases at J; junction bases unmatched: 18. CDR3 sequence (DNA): TGCAGTGCTGCCCCGGGACTAGCGGGGCTAGAGAGAAGTTATACGCAGTATTTT. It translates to CSAAPGLAGLERSYTQYF.

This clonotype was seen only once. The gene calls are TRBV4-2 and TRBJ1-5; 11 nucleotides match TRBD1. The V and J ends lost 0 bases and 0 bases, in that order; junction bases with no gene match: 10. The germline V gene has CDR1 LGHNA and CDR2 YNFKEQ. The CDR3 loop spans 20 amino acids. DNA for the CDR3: TGTGCCAGCAGCCAAGATCTCGGACAGGGGGCGGGCTATAGCAATCAGCCCCAGCATTTT. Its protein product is CASSQDLGQGAGYSNQPQHF.

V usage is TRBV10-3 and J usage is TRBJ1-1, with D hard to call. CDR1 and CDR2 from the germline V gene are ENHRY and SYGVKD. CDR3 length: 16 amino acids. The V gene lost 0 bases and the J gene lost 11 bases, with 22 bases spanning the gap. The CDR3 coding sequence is TGTGCCATCAGTGAGTCGTTATTATCTGAGGCCGGCGGGGCTTTCTTT. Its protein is CAISESLLSEAGGAFF.

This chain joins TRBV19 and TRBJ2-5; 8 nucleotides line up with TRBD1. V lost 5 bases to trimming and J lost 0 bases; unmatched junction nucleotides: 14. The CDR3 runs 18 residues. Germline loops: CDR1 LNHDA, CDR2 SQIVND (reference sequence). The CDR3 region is CASSQRVGTGPHQETQYF. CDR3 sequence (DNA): TGTGCCAGTAGTCAGAGGGTCGGGACAGGCCCCCACCAAGAGACCCAGTACTTC.

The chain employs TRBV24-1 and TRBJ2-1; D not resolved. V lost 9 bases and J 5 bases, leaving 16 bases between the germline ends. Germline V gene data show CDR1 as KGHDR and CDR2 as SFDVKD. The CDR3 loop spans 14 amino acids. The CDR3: CATGAAENDNEQFF. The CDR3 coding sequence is TGTGCCACCGGCGCGGCCGAAAACGACAATGAGCAGTTCTTC.

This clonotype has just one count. The CDR3 loop is CASSRRGPTDTQYF. CDR3 DNA: TGTGCCAGTAGTCGGAGGGGGCCCACAGATACGCAGTATTTT. The J gene is TRBJ2-3, the V gene TRBV19; maybe TRBD1 (7 bases). The V end was cut by 5 bases, the J end by 2 bases, with 11 bases between. This CDR3 has 14 amino acids. Per germline, CDR1 LNHDA and CDR2 SQIVND (reference sequence).

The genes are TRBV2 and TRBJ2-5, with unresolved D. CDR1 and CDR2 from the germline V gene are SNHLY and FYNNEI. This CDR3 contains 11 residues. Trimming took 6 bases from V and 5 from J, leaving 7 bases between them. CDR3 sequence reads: CASSPRETQYF. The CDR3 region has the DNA TGTGCCAGCAGCCCTCGGGAGACCCAGTACTTC.

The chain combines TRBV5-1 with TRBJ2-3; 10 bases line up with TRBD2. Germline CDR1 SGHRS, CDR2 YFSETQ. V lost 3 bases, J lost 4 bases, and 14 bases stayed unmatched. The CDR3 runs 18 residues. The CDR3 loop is CASSSGLARTLRADTQYF. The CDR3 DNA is TGCGCCAGCAGCTCGGGACTAGCGAGGACCCTAAGGGCAGATACGCAGTATTTT.

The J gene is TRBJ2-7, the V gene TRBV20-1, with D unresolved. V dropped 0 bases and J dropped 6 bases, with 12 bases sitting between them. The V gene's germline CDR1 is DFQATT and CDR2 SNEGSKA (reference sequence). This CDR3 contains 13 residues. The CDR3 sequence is CSARDSELSEQYF. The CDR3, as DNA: TGCAGTGCTAGAGATTCAGAGTTGAGCGAGCAGTACTTC.

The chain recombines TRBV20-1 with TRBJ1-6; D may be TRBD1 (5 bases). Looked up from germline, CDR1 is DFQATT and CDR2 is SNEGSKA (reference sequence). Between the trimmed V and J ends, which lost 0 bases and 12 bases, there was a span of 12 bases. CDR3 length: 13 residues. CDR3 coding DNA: TGCAGTGCTAGAGACCGGGGGTGGGAACCCCTCCACTTT. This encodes CSARDRGWEPLHF.

In DNA form, the CDR3 reads TGTGCCACCCGACTGAGCTCAGAGAGTGAGCAGTTCTTC. Protein product: CATRLSSESEQFF. This chain uses TRBV27 with TRBJ2-1, with unresolved D. V was pared by 10 bases and J by 9 bases, with 19 bases between. This CDR3 spans 13 amino acids. Germline-derived CDR1 and CDR2 are MNHEY and SMNVEV (reference sequence).

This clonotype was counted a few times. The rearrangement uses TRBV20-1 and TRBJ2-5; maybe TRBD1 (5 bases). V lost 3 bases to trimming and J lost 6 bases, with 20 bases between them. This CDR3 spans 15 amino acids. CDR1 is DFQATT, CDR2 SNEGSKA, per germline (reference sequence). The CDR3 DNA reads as TGCAGTGCTAGGGGGCAGCCACCGTTGCGGCAGACCCAGTACTTC. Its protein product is CSARGQPPLRQTQYF.

The DNA for the CDR3 is TGTGCCAGCAGACTCGGGACAAGCCAAGAGACCCAGTACTTC. Translated: CASRLGTSQETQYF. V and J are TRBV7-9 and TRBJ2-5; TRBD1 is a possible D gene (6 bases). Trimming took off 6 bases at V and 1 base at J, with 12 bases between the two ends. In germline, CDR1 is SEHNR, CDR2 FQNEAQ (reference sequence). The CDR3 is made up of 14 amino acids.

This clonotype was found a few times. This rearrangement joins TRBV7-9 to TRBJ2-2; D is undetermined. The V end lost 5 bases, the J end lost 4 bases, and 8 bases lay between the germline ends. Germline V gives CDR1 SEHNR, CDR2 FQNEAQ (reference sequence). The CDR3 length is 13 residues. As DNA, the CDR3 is TGTGCCAGCAGCCGTGGAACCACCGGGGAGCTGTTTTTT. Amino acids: CASSRGTTGELFF.

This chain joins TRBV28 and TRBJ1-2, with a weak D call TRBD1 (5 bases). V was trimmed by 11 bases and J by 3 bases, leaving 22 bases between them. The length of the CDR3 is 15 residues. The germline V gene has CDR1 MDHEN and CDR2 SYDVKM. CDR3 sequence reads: CASNDPGSVDYGYTF. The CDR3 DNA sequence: TGTGCCTCCAATGACCCAGGGTCGGTGGACTATGGCTACACCTTC.

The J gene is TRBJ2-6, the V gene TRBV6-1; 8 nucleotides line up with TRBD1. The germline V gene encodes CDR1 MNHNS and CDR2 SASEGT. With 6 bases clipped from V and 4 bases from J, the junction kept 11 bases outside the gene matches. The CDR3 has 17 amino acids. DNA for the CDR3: TGTGCCAGCAGCCCCCGCAGGGGGCGTGGAGGGGCCAACGTCCTGACTTTC. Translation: CASSPRRGRGGANVLTF.

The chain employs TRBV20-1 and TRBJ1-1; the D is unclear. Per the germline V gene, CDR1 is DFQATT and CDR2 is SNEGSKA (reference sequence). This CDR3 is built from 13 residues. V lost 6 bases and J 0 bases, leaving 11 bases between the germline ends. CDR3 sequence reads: CSARAPLNTEAFF. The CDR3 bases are TGCAGTGCCCGGGCCCCGTTGAACACTGAAGCTTTCTTT.

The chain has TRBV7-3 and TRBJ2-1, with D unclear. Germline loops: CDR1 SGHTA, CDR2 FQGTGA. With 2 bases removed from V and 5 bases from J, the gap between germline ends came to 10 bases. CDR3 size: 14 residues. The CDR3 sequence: CASSLVGWDNEQFF. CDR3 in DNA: TGTGCCAGCAGCTTAGTTGGGTGGGACAATGAGCAGTTCTTC. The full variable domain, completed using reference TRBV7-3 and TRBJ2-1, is GAGVSQTPSNKVTEKGKYVELRCDPISGHTALYWYRQSLGQGPEFLIYFQGTGAADDSGLPNDRFFAVRPEGSVSTLKIQRTERGDSAVYLCASSLVGWDNEQFFGPGTRLTVL.

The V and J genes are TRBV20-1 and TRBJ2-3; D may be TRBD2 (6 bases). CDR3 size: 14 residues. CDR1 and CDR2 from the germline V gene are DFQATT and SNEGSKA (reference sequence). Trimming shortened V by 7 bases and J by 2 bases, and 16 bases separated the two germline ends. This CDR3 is CSVLPRGNTDTQYF. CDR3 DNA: TGCAGTGTTCTCCCCCGGGGGAACACAGATACGCAGTATTTT.

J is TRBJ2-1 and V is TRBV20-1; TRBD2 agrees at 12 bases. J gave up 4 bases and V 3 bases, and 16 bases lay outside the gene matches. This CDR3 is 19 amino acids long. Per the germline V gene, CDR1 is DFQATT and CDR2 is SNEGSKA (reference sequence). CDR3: CSASTTSGSASGGYNEQFF. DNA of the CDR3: TGCAGTGCTAGTACGACTAGCGGGAGTGCCTCGGGGGGGTACAATGAGCAGTTCTTC.

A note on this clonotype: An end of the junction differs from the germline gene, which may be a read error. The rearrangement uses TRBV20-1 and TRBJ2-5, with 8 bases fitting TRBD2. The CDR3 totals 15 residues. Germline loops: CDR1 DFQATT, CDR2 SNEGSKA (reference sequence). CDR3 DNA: TGCAGTGCTTTTAACAGCGGGGGTGGGCAAGAGACCCGGTACTTC. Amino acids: CSAFNSGGGQETRYF.

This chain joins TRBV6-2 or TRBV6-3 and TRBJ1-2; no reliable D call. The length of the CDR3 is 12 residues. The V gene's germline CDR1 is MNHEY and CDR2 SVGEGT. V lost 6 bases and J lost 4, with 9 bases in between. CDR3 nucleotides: TGTGCCAGCAGCCGGGCCGGCTATGGCTACACCTTC. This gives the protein CASSRAGYGYTF.